This TCR beta chain is drawn from a study of cytomegalovirus exposure and HLA in healthy donors. Findings and limits, study-wide: V- and J-gene trimming in TCR beta was tied to a missense DCLRE1C variant by an analysis performed later. Under in vitro conditions, three CMV-associated chains were confirmed as specific for CMV antigens.

This CDR3 has 17 residues. V lost 3 bases to trimming and J lost 3 bases; unmatched junction nucleotides: 13. The germline V gene encodes CDR1 SGHAT and CDR2 FQNNGV. On this clone itself: Antigen unknown.

Amplification used 60 Vbeta primers and 13 Jbeta primers. Sequencing was performed with immunoSEQ multiplex PCR; in TCRdb, only in-frame clones are kept and a portion is missing. The table lists 150,000 to 200,000 clones, more than 60% of them singletons. The V call is TRBV11-2, the J call TRBJ1-1; 7 bases are shared with TRBD1. Sequenced input: PBMCs. This clonotype originated in a woman aged 40 to 55 in good health and CMV-seropositive. The DNA for the CDR3 is TGTGCCAGCAGCTTGGGCCGTGGACAGGCTCCGTACACTGAAGCTTTCTTT. Encoded protein: CASSLGRGQAPYTEAFF.